These T cell receptor beta chains were read from a single sample in a study of OX40 agonist ivuxolimab in advanced cancers. Produced via immunoSEQ multiplex PCR; TCRdb's table is partial and in-frame only. The sample has 45,000 to 60,000 clones, about 90% seen once. Source: CD4+ or CD8+ T cells sorted from blood, taken in a trial of the OX40 agonist ivuxolimab. All receptors come from an adult with an advanced solid tumor such as melanoma, head and neck, liver or kidney cancer. Each CDR3 is given with its conserved first and last residue. The order of the fields is clone size, J gene, CDR3 length, V gene, D gene, CDR3 protein, CDR3 DNA. D genes are given only for firm matches. Clone size is shown for a subset of rows, as once, few, many or a class of expanded clone.

few	TRBJ2-7	16	TRBV4-3	TRBD2	CASSQDLAGLSYEQYF	TGCGCCAGCAGCCAAGATCTAGCGGGACTCTCCTACGAGCAGTACTTC
-	TRBJ1-3	17	TRBV11-2	-	CASSLARDRISGNTIYF	TGTGCCAGCAGCTTAGCCCGAGACAGAATCTCTGGAAACACCATATATTTT
-	TRBJ2-7	14	TRBV19	-	CASSSGAYSYEQYF	TGTGCCAGTAGCTCGGGCGCCTACTCCTACGAGCAGTACTTC
-	TRBJ2-1	16	TRBV4-3	TRBD2	CASSQDRTSRYNEQFF	TGCGCCAGCAGCCAAGATAGGACTAGCCGATACAATGAGCAGTTCTTC
once	TRBJ2-3	15	TRBV4-3	-	CASSQESGFSDTQYF	TGCGCCAGCAGCCAAGAATCGGGGTTTTCGGATACGCAGTATTTT
-	TRBJ2-5	16	TRBV2	-	CASRASGVGPKETQYF	TGTGCCAGCCGCGCCTCGGGGGTGGGACCAAAGGAGACCCAGTACTTC
-	TRBJ1-4	14	TRBV5-5	-	CASSLAGAGEKLFF	TGTGCCAGCAGCTTGGCGGGGGCGGGTGAAAAACTGTTTTTT
-	TRBJ2-1	15	TRBV28	TRBD2	CASGTPLAGGIEQFF	TGTGCCAGCGGTACCCCACTAGCGGGAGGAATTGAGCAGTTCTTC
-	TRBJ2-7	15	TRBV27	TRBD2	CASSPRIAGEDEQYF	TGTGCCAGCAGTCCCCGGATAGCGGGAGAAGACGAGCAGTACTTC
few	TRBJ1-1	12	TRBV2	-	CASSEGNTEAFF	TGTGCCAGCAGTGAAGGGAACACTGAAGCTTTCTTT
-	TRBJ2-2	14	TRBV5-1	-	CASSLKENTGELFF	TGCGCCAGCAGCTTGAAGGAAAACACCGGGGAGCTGTTTTTT
-	TRBJ2-7	16	TRBV4-3	-	CASSQGWGGGFYEQYF	TGCGCCAGCAGCCAAGGATGGGGCGGCGGGTTCTACGAGCAGTACTTC
-	TRBJ2-2	15	TRBV27	TRBD2	CASRRLAGDTGELFF	TGTGCCAGCAGGCGACTAGCGGGAGACACCGGGGAGCTGTTTTTT
-	TRBJ2-2	13	TRBV27	-	CASSSTGPGELFF	TGTGCCAGCAGTTCAACCGGCCCCGGGGAGCTGTTTTTT
-	TRBJ2-7	14	TRBV27	-	CASSYLISSNEQYF	TGTGCCAGCAGTTATCTCATTAGTTCGAACGAGCAGTACTTC
-	TRBJ1-1	13	TRBV6-5	-	CASSPGRHTEAFF	TGTGCCAGCAGTCCAGGCCGCCACACTGAAGCTTTCTTT
-	TRBJ1-1	15	TRBV7-9	TRBD1	CASSPWTGANTEAFF	TGTGCCAGCAGCCCGTGGACAGGGGCGAACACTGAAGCTTTCTTT
-	TRBJ1-1	11	TRBV6-5	-	CAILTQDEAFF	TGTGCCATCTTAACTCAGGATGAAGCTTTCTTT
-	TRBJ2-7	14	TRBV27	-	CASSLAGPGYEQYF	TGTGCCAGCAGTTTAGCGGGACCGGGGTACGAGCAGTACTTC
-	TRBJ1-5	14	TRBV19	-	CASSIGTPAQPQHF	TGTGCCAGTAGTATAGGGACGCCGGCCCAGCCCCAGCATTTT
once	TRBJ2-3	14	TRBV7-8	-	CASSLGDSTDTQYF	TGTGCCAGCAGCTTAGGAGATAGCACAGATACGCAGTATTTT
-	TRBJ1-2	17	TRBV4-1	-	CASSQDGRGMSFYGYTF	TGCGCCAGCAGCCAAGATGGCAGGGGAATGAGTTTTTATGGCTACACCTTC
once	TRBJ2-1	15	TRBV27	-	CASSLRLSGYNEQFF	TGTGCCAGCAGTTTGCGACTTTCTGGCTACAATGAGCAGTTCTTC
-	TRBJ2-1	18	TRBV25-1	TRBD1	CASSDEKTGQGASFEQFF	TGTGCCAGCAGTGACGAAAAGACAGGACAGGGGGCGAGTTTTGAGCAGTTCTTC
-	TRBJ1-5	18	TRBV21-1	-	CASSKGPGWDSGNQPQHF	TGTGCCAGCAGCAAAGGGCCAGGTTGGGACAGCGGGAATCAGCCCCAGCATTTT
-	TRBJ2-5	14	TRBV29-1	TRBD1	CSVYWTGLQETQYF	TGCAGCGTTTACTGGACAGGGCTTCAAGAGACCCAGTACTTC
-	TRBJ2-1	16	TRBV18	-	CASSPGDGDSYNEQFF	TGTGCCAGCTCACCGGGCGACGGGGATAGCTACAATGAGCAGTTCTTC
-	TRBJ1-1	14	TRBV28	-	CASILGPANTEAFF	TGTGCCAGCATCCTCGGGCCAGCGAACACTGAAGCTTTCTTT
-	TRBJ2-1	15	TRBV7-9	-	CASSLSGSSYNEQFF	TGTGCCAGCAGCTTATCAGGGAGCTCCTACAATGAGCAGTTCTTC
-	TRBJ2-1	14	TRBV7-3	-	CASSHGAGSYEQFF	TGTGCCAGCAGCCACGGGGCAGGGAGTTACGAGCAGTTCTTC
-	TRBJ1-1	12	TRBV7-2	-	CASSFVVTEAFF	TGTGCCAGCAGTTTCGTCGTGACTGAAGCTTTCTTT
-	TRBJ1-1	14	TRBV28	-	CASRSDRLNTEAFF	TGTGCCAGCAGATCCGACAGGTTGAACACTGAAGCTTTCTTT
once	TRBJ2-2	14	TRBV5-4	-	CASSLALGTGELFF	TGTGCCAGCAGCTTGGCTCTGGGAACCGGGGAGCTGTTTTTT
-	TRBJ2-1	15	TRBV6-1	TRBD1	CASSERGQGHNEQFF	TGTGCCAGCAGTGAACGTGGACAGGGCCACAATGAGCAGTTCTTC
-	TRBJ2-7	12	TRBV6-6	-	CASSYFGEEQYF	TGTGCCAGCAGTTACTTCGGGGAAGAGCAGTACTTC
-	TRBJ2-5	14	TRBV4-2	TRBD1	CASSQGQGTGTQYF	TGTGCCAGCAGCCAGGGACAGGGGACCGGGACCCAGTACTTC
-	TRBJ2-3	18	TRBV15	TRBD2	CATSRDSGLAGGTDTQYF	TGTGCCACCAGCAGAGACTCGGGACTAGCGGGAGGCACAGATACGCAGTATTTT
-	TRBJ2-1	14	TRBV5-4	TRBD2	CASSAGLADNEQFF	TGTGCCAGCAGCGCAGGACTAGCGGACAATGAGCAGTTCTTC
-	TRBJ2-7	13	TRBV14	-	CASSQVDFYEQYF	TGTGCCAGCAGCCAAGTGGACTTCTACGAGCAGTACTTC
-	TRBJ2-3	15	TRBV4-1	TRBD1	CASSPQGARTDTQYF	TGCGCCAGCAGCCCTCAGGGGGCACGCACAGATACGCAGTATTTT
-	TRBJ1-4	13	TRBV13	-	CASSHLGGGKLFF	TGTGCCAGCAGCCACCTCGGGGGGGGAAAACTGTTTTTT
-	TRBJ2-1	13	TRBV10-1	-	CASSDKPGDEQFF	TGCGCCAGCAGTGACAAGCCAGGGGATGAGCAGTTCTTC
-	TRBJ2-1	17	TRBV28	TRBD1	CASRGYRRGQGHNEQFF	TGTGCCAGCAGGGGATACCGAAGGGGACAGGGCCACAATGAGCAGTTCTTC
-	TRBJ2-5	12	TRBV29-1	-	CSVEDRSGTQYF	TGCAGCGTTGAAGATCGGAGCGGGACCCAGTACTTC
-	TRBJ1-1	14	TRBV19	-	CASSIGTDYTEAFF	TGTGCCAGTAGTATTGGAACAGATTACACTGAAGCTTTCTTT
-	TRBJ2-7	15	TRBV5-6	TRBD1	CASSYRQGEAYEQYF	TGTGCCAGCAGTTACCGACAGGGGGAGGCCTACGAGCAGTACTTC
few	TRBJ2-5	13	TRBV29-1	-	CSVNKEAGETQYF	TGCAGCGTGAATAAGGAGGCAGGGGAGACCCAGTACTTC
-	TRBJ2-5	14	TRBV6-6	TRBD2	CASTFSGTHETQYF	TGTGCCAGCACGTTTAGCGGGACACACGAGACCCAGTACTTC
once	TRBJ2-7	12	TRBV30	-	CAGGGRTYEQYF	TGTGCCGGAGGGGGGCGGACCTACGAGCAGTACTTC
-	TRBJ1-3	15	TRBV4-3	-	CASSQDRGFGNTIYF	TGCGCCAGCAGCCAAGATCGGGGGTTCGGAAACACCATATATTTT
once	TRBJ1-1	17	TRBV15	-	CATSRDYRQGSNTEAFF	TGTGCCACCAGCAGAGATTATAGGCAGGGATCGAACACTGAAGCTTTCTTT
-	TRBJ2-3	16	TRBV7-9	TRBD2	CASTLGLAGLTDTQYF	TGTGCCAGCACTCTGGGGCTAGCGGGCCTCACAGATACGCAGTATTTT
-	TRBJ2-7	13	TRBV28	TRBD1	CASSTGGSYEQYF	TGTGCCAGCAGTACAGGGGGCTCCTACGAGCAGTACTTC
-	TRBJ2-1	14	TRBV4-1	TRBD2	CASSQQTSGSGEFF	TGCGCCAGCAGCCAGCAGACTAGCGGGAGTGGAGAGTTCTTC
-	TRBJ1-3	14	TRBV10-2	TRBD1	CASSSGTGLDTIYF	TGCGCCAGTTCCTCCGGGACAGGGCTGGACACCATATATTTT